Given below is one TCR beta chain in context. Its cognate antigen is unknown. The record originates from a study of cytomegalovirus exposure and HLA in healthy donors. For the study at large: Later, an analysis reported that the approximately 120 validation repertoires had used the same platform as the approximately 720 first-cohort repertoires. Study-level points and caveats: Investigators reported fewer than 200 TCR beta chains as tied to cytomegalovirus. According to a later analysis, TCR clusters from the first cohort tended to co-occur in the 120 or so validation repertoires. A few chains tied to CMV proved CMV antigen-specific in vitro.

Here immunoSEQ multiplex PCR was the method, and the copy in TCRdb shows in-frame clones only, minus some. The sample carries a few hundred thousand clones, 88% recorded once. V lost 6 bases to trimming and J lost 0 bases; unmatched junction nucleotides: 10. From germline, CDR1 is SGDLS and CDR2 YYNGEE. This CDR3 comprises 16 residues. The receptor was derived from a young man in good health and CMV-seronegative. The chain couples TRBV9 to TRBJ2-3; 7 positions agree with TRBD1. The specimen sequenced was PBMCs. The CDR3 protein is CASTARQGLSTDTQYF. The DNA of the CDR3 is TGTGCCAGCACCGCTCGACAGGGCCTAAGCACAGATACGCAGTATTTT.